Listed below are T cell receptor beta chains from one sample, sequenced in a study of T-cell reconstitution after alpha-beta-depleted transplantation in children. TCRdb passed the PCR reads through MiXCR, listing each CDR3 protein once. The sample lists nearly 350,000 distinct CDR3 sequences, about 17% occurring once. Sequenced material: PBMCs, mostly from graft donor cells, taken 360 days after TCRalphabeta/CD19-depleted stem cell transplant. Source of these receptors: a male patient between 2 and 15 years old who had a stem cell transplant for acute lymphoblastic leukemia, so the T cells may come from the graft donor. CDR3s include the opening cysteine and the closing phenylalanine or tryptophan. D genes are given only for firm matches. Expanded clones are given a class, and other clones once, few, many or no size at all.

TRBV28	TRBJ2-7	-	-	TGTGCCAGCAGTTTATTCGGGGTGCAGTACTTC	CASSLFGVQYF
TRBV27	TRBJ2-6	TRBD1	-	TGTGCCAGCAGTCCCTCGGGACAGATCTCTGGGGCCAACGTCCTGACTTTC	CASSPSGQISGANVLTF
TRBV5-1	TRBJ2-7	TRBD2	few	TGCGCCAGCAGCTTGGGGGACTACAGCTACGAGCAGTACTTC	CASSLGDYSYEQYF
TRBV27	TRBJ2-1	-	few	TGTGCCAGCAGTTTATCAGACGGGAGACGAGAGGACAATGAGCAGTTCTTC	CASSLSDGRREDNEQFF
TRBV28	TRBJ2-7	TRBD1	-	TGTGCCAGCAGTTCGCTCTGGGACAGGGACTTGCTCTACGAGCAGTACTTC	CASSSLWDRDLLYEQYF
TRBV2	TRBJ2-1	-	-	TGTGCCAGCAGGAGAGCTACAAGGGGGTTCAACAATGAGCAGTTCTTC	CASRRATRGFNNEQFF
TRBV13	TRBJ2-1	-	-	TGTGCCAGCAGCTTAGGCCTGGGGCCTAGCTCCTACAATGAGCAGTTCTTC	CASSLGLGPSSYNEQFF
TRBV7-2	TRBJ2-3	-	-	TGTGCCAGCAGCCCCCAACAGGGTACGCAGTATTTT	CASSPQQGTQYF
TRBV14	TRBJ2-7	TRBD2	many	TGTGCCAGCAGCCAAGGACGCGGGAGAAGCTACGAGCAGTACTTC	CASSQGRGRSYEQYF
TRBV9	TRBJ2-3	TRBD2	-	TGTGCCAGCAGCCCATACGGGGGGACCACAGATACGCAGTATTTT	CASSPYGGTTDTQYF
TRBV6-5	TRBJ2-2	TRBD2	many	TGTGCCAGCAGTTTTTATAGCGGGAGGTGGGGGGAGCTGTTTTTT	CASSFYSGRWGELFF
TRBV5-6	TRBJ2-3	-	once	TGTGCCAGCAGCTTCTGGGAGAGGGTACCCGCTAGCACAGATACGCAGTATTTT	CASSFWERVPASTDTQYF
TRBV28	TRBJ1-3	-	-	TGTGCCAGCAGTTTACTCTTCAGGAGTGACACCATATATTTT	CASSLLFRSDTIYF
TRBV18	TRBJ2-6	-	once	TGTGCCAGCTCACTTCGCAGGTGGAACCCCTCCTCTGGGGCCAACGTCCTGACTTTC	CASSLRRWNPSSGANVLTF
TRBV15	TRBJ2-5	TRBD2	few	TGTGCCACCAGCAGAGATCTAGCGGCCCGGGAGACCCAGTACTTC	CATSRDLAARETQYF
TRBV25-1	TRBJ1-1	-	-	TGTGCCAGCAGTGACGTGGAGAGTGGAGCTTTCTTT	CASSDVESGAFF
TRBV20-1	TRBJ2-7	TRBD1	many	TGCAGTGTTTCCCCCGGGACAGCACGCGAGCAGTACTTC	CSVSPGTAREQYF
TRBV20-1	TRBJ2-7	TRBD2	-	TGCAGTGCTAGGGAAAGACTAGCGGGAGTATACGAGCAGTACTTC	CSARERLAGVYEQYF
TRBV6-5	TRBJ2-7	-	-	TGTGCCAGCAGTTACGCGGCAGGGTCCTACGAGCAGTACTTC	CASSYAAGSYEQYF
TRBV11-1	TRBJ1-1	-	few	TGTGCCAGCAGCCCTGCCCGGTTACAGTCCCGAATGAACACTGAAGCTTTCTTT	CASSPARLQSRMNTEAFF
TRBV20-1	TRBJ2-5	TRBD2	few	TGCAGTGCTAGAGCCGTCTCGGCTAGCGGGAGAGGGGAGACCCAGTACTTC	CSARAVSASGRGETQYF
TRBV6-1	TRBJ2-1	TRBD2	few	TGTGCCATCAGGGAAGCGGGAGGGTCGAGCTCCTACAATGAGCAGTTCTTC	CAIREAGGSSSYNEQFF
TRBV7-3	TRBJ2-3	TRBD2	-	TGTGCCAGCAGCTTAGGACTAGCGGGACAGACAGATACGCAGTATTTT	CASSLGLAGQTDTQYF
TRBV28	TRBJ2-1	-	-	TGTGCCAGCAGTACACTGACGGGAAACAATGAGCAGTTCTTC	CASSTLTGNNEQFF
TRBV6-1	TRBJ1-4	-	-	TGTGCCAGCAGTCCCGGGTGGAGGGATGAAAAACTGTTTTTT	CASSPGWRDEKLFF
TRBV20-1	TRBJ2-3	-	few	TGCAGTGCCTGGGGCAGGAGGGTTAGCACAGATACGCAGTATTTT	CSAWGRRVSTDTQYF
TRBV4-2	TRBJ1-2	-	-	TGTGCCAGCAGCCATGGGACCCGCGACTATGGCTACACCTTC	CASSHGTRDYGYTF
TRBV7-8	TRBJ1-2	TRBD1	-	TGTGCCAGCAGCTTGGGCGAGGGGGCGGGGGGCTACACCTTC	CASSLGEGAGGYTF
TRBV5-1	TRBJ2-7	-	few	TGCGCCAGCAGCTTGGACTTGAACTACGAGCAGTACTTC	CASSLDLNYEQYF
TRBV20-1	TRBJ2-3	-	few	TGCAGTGCTCAAGGCCCTAGCGGCACAGATACGCAGTATTTT	CSAQGPSGTDTQYF
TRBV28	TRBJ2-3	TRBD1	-	TGTGCCGGTGGGACAGGTAGCACAGATACGCAGTATTTT	CAGGTGSTDTQYF
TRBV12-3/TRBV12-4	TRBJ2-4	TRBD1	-	TGTGCCAGCACCTCACTACGGGACAGGGAAAACATTCAGTACTTC	CASTSLRDRENIQYF
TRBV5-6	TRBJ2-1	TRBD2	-	TGTGCCAGCAGCTTAACCCCGACTAGCGGGAGGTTTCGTAATGAGCAGTTCTTC	CASSLTPTSGRFRNEQFF
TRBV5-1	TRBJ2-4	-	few	TGCGCCAGCAGCTTGGGCCTGTCGGAGGACATTCAGTACTTC	CASSLGLSEDIQYF
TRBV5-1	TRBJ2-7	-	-	TGCGCCAGCAGCTTGGGAGATTTGGGCTACGAGCAGTACTTC	CASSLGDLGYEQYF
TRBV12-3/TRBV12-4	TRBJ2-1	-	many	TGTGCCAGCAGTTCCTCGGGAAATGAGCAGTTCTTC	CASSSSGNEQFF